This TCR beta chain stems from a study of T cells after yellow fever vaccination. Notes on the study in general: A large majority of primary-vaccination clones showed up again after the booster (96% CD4, 85% to 90% CD8). Just a small share of clonotypes turned up in the CD4 compartment as well as the CD8 compartment. The study noted that FACS-sorted repertoires could contain abundant clonotypes contaminating from the bulk population.

Remarks on this clonotype: Its antigen is unknown.

The germline gives CDR1 LGHNA, CDR2 YSLEER. Germline trimming cut 0 bases from V and 7 bases from J; bases unmatched to any gene: 6. This CDR3 spans 15 amino acids. TCR cDNA was made by 5'RACE template switching, adding a universal primer site and UMIs. TCRdb reprocessed the 5' RACE reads via MiXCR and lists one record per CDR3 protein. The sample contains 350,000 to 550,000 distinct CDR3 sequences, 15% to 20% of which appear only once. Source: PBMCs, taken before the yellow fever booster vaccination. This chain links TRBV4-3 with TRBJ1-5; 7 bases match TRBD1. The clonotype was recovered from a man between 18 and 35 years old who received the YFV17D yellow fever vaccine. CDR3 residues: CASSQEMTGFQPQHF. The CDR3 DNA sequence: TGCGCCAGCAGCCAAGAAATGACAGGGTTCCAGCCCCAGCATTTT.